This TCR beta chain stems from a study of cytomegalovirus exposure and HLA in healthy donors. Study findings and constraints: One later analysis reportedly identified an Asian-associated ancestry cluster that showed fewer N-insertions than the 666-donor mean. The likely origin of a cluster of highly shared sequence variants was a sequencing artifact. In terms of immune exposure information, only CMV serostatus was available.

Germline CDR1 SGHAT, CDR2 FQNNGV. The CDR3 has 16 residues. Trimming shortened V by 4 bases and J by 0 bases, and 13 bases separated the two germline ends. Researchers ran the PCR with 60 Vbeta and 13 Jbeta primers. Libraries were prepared by immunoSEQ multiplex PCR; TCRdb keeps only in-frame clonotypes and omits some of them. In all, the sample yields 65,000 to 85,000 clones. Remarks on this clone: Its antigen is not identified.

This chain links TRBV11-2 with TRBJ2-4, with D perhaps TRBD1 (6 bases). This clonotype was obtained from a woman in her 30s in good health and CMV-seronegative. The sample was PBMCs. The CDR3 here is CASSSRTAIAKNIQYF. The CDR3 DNA sequence: TGTGCCAGCAGCTCCCGGACAGCTATAGCCAAAAACATTCAGTACTTC.